A selection of T cell receptor beta chains follows, all from one sample in a study of CD8 T cells in ankylosing spondylitis. TCRdb analysed the 5' RACE reads with MiXCR anew, one entry per CDR3 protein. The table has 300,000 to 350,000 distinct CDR3 sequences, roughly 15% seen once. The sequencing input was blood, either unsorted or a sorted T cell fraction (not recorded which). The source is a male donor with ankylosing spondylitis or in good health (not recorded which). Both conserved end residues are trimmed from each CDR3. For some rows the clone size is stated as once, few or many, or as a class when expanded; others skip it.

v_gene,j_gene,abundance,CDR3aa
TRBV7-2,TRBJ2-3,NA,ASSPTGASADTQY
TRBV14,TRBJ2-7,few,ASSPIWTSGIRQY
TRBV10-3,TRBJ2-3,many,AISESGDTQY
TRBV3-1,TRBJ1-6,NA,ASRNRGNPYSPLH
TRBV4-2,TRBJ2-5,few,ASSQDQSVGEYQETQY
TRBV4-1,TRBJ2-3,NA,ASSPWTSGRSDTQY
TRBV6-5,TRBJ1-2,NA,ASSYHRQEPDYGYT
TRBV9,TRBJ2-1,few,ASSVVAGGHNEQF
TRBV18,TRBJ1-4,few,ASSHGTYATNEKLF
TRBV6-1,TRBJ1-5,few,ASRGLDSNQPQH
TRBV2,TRBJ2-5,NA,ASSGVPAGETQY